These 5 T cell receptor beta chains share one sample of origin, sequenced in a study of read filtering for tumor transcriptome and immune sequencing. The library was built from about 400 ng RNA with molecular barcoded adaptors for alpha/delta and beta/gamma chains. TCRdb itself ran the reads through MiXCR, one entry per CDR3 protein. The sample includes about 130,000 distinct CDR3 sequences, roughly 13% of them seen just once. Sequencing was carried out using a population of CD138-negative cells sorted from bone marrow. The receptors shown here come from a donor aged 40 or over with multiple myeloma.

The V and J genes are TRBV5-6 and TRBJ2-2; TRBD1 matches 11 bases. Trimming removed 2 bases from V and 7 bases from J; junction bases left unmatched: 7. This CDR3 comprises 16 residues. Germline V lookup: CDR1 SGHDT, CDR2 YYEEEE. The CDR3 coding sequence is TGTGCCAGCAGCTTATGGACAGGGGGCGCCGGCGGGGAGCTGTTTTTT. Protein: CASSLWTGGAGGELFF.

This clonotype was counted ten times or more. The chain couples TRBV19 to TRBJ2-1, with a tentative D call TRBD2 (5 bases). This CDR3 region has 15 residues. The V end lost 6 bases, the J end lost 7 bases, and 19 bases lay between the germline ends. The germline V gene encodes CDR1 LNHDA and CDR2 SQIVND (reference sequence). The CDR3 here is CASSAVPGTSNEQFF. CDR3 nucleotides: TGTGCCAGTAGCGCTGTACCGGGAACTTCAAATGAGCAGTTCTTC.

This clonotype has a count of ten or more. This sequence joins TRBV30 and TRBJ1-2; no definite D call. This CDR3 has 15 residues. CDR1 and CDR2 (germline): GTSNPN, SVGIG (reference sequence). V was pared by 5 bases and J by 0 bases, with 16 bases between. The CDR3: CAWGNPGVANYGYTF. The DNA of the CDR3 is TGTGCCTGGGGGAACCCTGGGGTGGCTAACTATGGCTACACCTTC.

This clonotype was seen ten or more times. CDR3 amino acids: CSAGTDLYEQYF. The CDR3, as DNA: TGCAGCGCCGGGACGGACCTCTACGAGCAGTACTTC. This chain links TRBV29-1 with TRBJ2-7; either TRBD1 or TRBD2 may fit D (5 bases each). V was cut by 7 bases and J by 3 bases, with 13 bases left in between. Germline CDR1 reads SQVTM; CDR2 reads ANQGSEA. The length of the CDR3 is 12 residues.

Regarding this clonotype: This may come from a read error, since a much larger clone is one base off. This rearrangement joins TRBV29-1 to TRBJ2-3, with a tentative D call TRBD1 (5 bases). Germline CDR1 is SQVTM and CDR2 is ANQGSEA. The CDR3 is 13 amino acids. The CDR3 loop reads CNVGQGLADTQYF. CDR3 DNA: TGCAACGTAGGACAAGGGTTGGCGGATACGCAGTATTTT.